The 12 T cell receptor beta chains below all came from one sample that was sequenced in a study of STAT5B mutations in CD4+ large granular lymphocyte leukemia. Using immunoSEQ multiplex PCR, the repertoire was profiled, and TCRdb retains in-frame clones only, with some absent. The table records about 31,000 clones, more than 65% of them present only once. The sample was CD4+ T cells from blood buffy coats. The source is a human donor in good health.

The CDR3 reads CASSQAWGGEDTQYF. The CDR3 DNA follows: TGTGCCAGCAGCCAAGCATGGGGGGGAGAGGATACGCAGTATTTT. The chain couples TRBV4-2 to TRBJ2-3; 7 nucleotides match TRBD2. Trimming removed 1 base from V and 6 bases from J; junction bases left unmatched: 7. This CDR3 region has 15 residues. Germline V lookup: CDR1 LGHNA, CDR2 YNFKEQ.

The chain carries TRBV19 and TRBJ1-3; D gene uncertain. Germline V CDR1 and CDR2: LNHDA, SQIVND (reference sequence). Trimming took off 7 bases at V and 2 bases at J, with 12 bases between the two ends. CDR3 length equals 14 residues. The CDR3 DNA is TGTGCCAGTACCCTCTGGGAGGCTGGAAACACCATATATTTT. Amino acid sequence: CASTLWEAGNTIYF.

The chain recombines TRBV2 with TRBJ1-2; weak D call: TRBD1 (5 bases). This CDR3 comprises 14 residues. V dropped 2 bases and J dropped 8 bases, with 15 bases sitting between them. Germline values: CDR1 SNHLY, CDR2 FYNNEI. In DNA, the CDR3 is TGTGCCAGCAGTGAACGAACGGGGGTTAGGGGCTACACCTTC. Translation: CASSERTGVRGYTF.

The V gene is TRBV5-4, the J gene TRBJ1-6; 10 bases map to TRBD1. The trim removed 6 bases at V and 8 bases at J, leaving 5 bases unmatched. Looked up from germline, CDR1 is SGHNT and CDR2 is YYREEE (reference sequence). The CDR3 runs to 14 residues. The CDR3 bases are TGTGCCAGCACCTGGACAGGGGGAGATTCACCCCTCCACTTT. Residues: CASTWTGGDSPLHF. The whole variable domain, filled in from reference TRBV5-4 and TRBJ1-6, reads ETGVTQSPTHLIKTRGQQVTLRCSSQSGHNTVSWYQQALGQGPQFIFQYYREEENGRGNFPPRFSGLQFPNYSSELNVNALELDDSALYLCASTWTGGDSPLHFGNGTRLTVT.

The V and J genes are TRBV5-4 and TRBJ2-1; D call uncertain. The germline V gene encodes CDR1 SGHNT and CDR2 YYREEE (reference sequence). The V end lost 0 bases, the J end lost 8 bases, and 15 bases lay between the germline ends. This CDR3 has 15 amino acids. The CDR3 DNA reads as TGTGCCAGCAGCTTGGCCCTGGGCAGGCAGCATGAGCAGTTCTTC. Its translation: CASSLALGRQHEQFF.

This chain links TRBV19 with TRBJ2-7; D not certain. This CDR3 has 15 residues. Germline V gene data show CDR1 as LNHDA and CDR2 as SQIVND (reference sequence). V dropped 5 bases and J dropped 5 bases, with 19 bases sitting between them. The CDR3 loop is CASSPTRRVAHEQYF. The CDR3, as DNA: TGTGCCAGTAGTCCGACTCGTAGGGTAGCCCACGAGCAGTACTTC.

This clone was recorded a few times. This chain uses TRBV7-9 with TRBJ1-1; TRBD1 is a possible D gene (5 bases). Germline V gives CDR1 SEHNR, CDR2 FQNEAQ (reference sequence). Trimming stripped 4 bases from V and 1 base from J, with 7 bases between. The CDR3 sequence is 13 residues long. The DNA for the CDR3 is TGTGCCAGCAGCTCTGACAGGAACACTGAAGCTTTCTTT. It is translated as CASSSDRNTEAFF.

This clone was picked up a small number of times. The chain carries TRBV7-9 and TRBJ1-2; perhaps TRBD1 as D (5 bases). In germline, CDR1 is SEHNR, CDR2 FQNEAQ (reference sequence). Trimming stripped 0 bases from V and 4 bases from J, with 15 bases between. The CDR3 consists of 16 residues. DNA of the CDR3: TGTGCCAGCAGCTTAGCGTCGGGCAGGGCCTCCTATGGCTACACCTTC. Its translation: CASSLASGRASYGYTF.

The V and J genes are TRBV27 and TRBJ2-7; no definite D call. The CDR3 length is 14 residues. V was pared by 6 bases and J by 2 bases, with 14 bases between. The germline CDR1 and CDR2 sequences are MNHEY and SMNVEV (reference sequence). CDR3 in DNA: TGTGCCAGCAGGACCGGGTACAGCGCCTACGAGCAGTACTTC. It is translated as CASRTGYSAYEQYF.

The chain combines TRBV29-1 with TRBJ1-5, with no clear D. Trimming cost V 3 bases and J 6 bases, with 12 bases left between them. This CDR3 spans 13 amino acids. The germline V gene has CDR1 SQVTM and CDR2 ANQGSEA. CDR3 residues: CSVEISPGQPQHF. CDR3 in DNA: TGCAGCGTTGAGATATCACCCGGTCAGCCCCAGCATTTT. Looking up the rest from reference TRBV29-1 and TRBJ1-5 gives the full variable domain: SAVISQKPSRDICQRGTSLTIQCQVDSQVTMMFWYRQQPGQSLTLIATANQGSEATYESGFVIDKFPISRPNLTFSTLTVSNMSPEDSSIYLCSVEISPGQPQHFGDGTRLSIL.

CDR3 loop: CASSSNRAEAFF. CDR3 DNA: TGTGCCAGCAGCTCCAATCGGGCTGAAGCTTTCTTT. This chain links TRBV11-2 with TRBJ1-1; D uncertain. The CDR3 covers 12 residues. V dropped 4 bases and J dropped 6 bases, with 9 bases sitting between them. Germline CDR1 reads SGHAT; CDR2 reads FQNNGV.

Comment on this clone: A junction end diverges from the germline sequence, so it may reflect a read error. The V and J genes are TRBV28 and TRBJ1-5; a weak D match, TRBD1 (6 bases). CDR3 length equals 14 residues. The germline CDR1 and CDR2 sequences are MDHEN and SYDVKM. The CDR3: CASRKGGGNQPQHF. The CDR3 DNA is TGTGCCAGCAGAAAGGGGGGGGGCAACCAGCCCCAGCATTTT. Full variable domain (outside the CDR3, taken from reference TRBV28 and TRBJ1-5): DVKVTQSSRYLVKRTGEKVFLECVQDMDHENMFWYRQDPGLGLRLIYFSYDVKMKEKGDIPEGYSVSREKKERFSLILESASTNQTSMYLCASRKGGGNQPQHFGDGTRLSIL.